Reported below is one T cell receptor (beta chain). What it binds is not known. TCRbeta library preparation incorporated unique molecular identifiers. TCRdb processed the PCR reads anew with MiXCR; each CDR3 protein has one entry. The sample lists 700,000 to 950,000 distinct CDR3 sequences, approximately 15% seen once, with roughly 4.8% in the top ten. V dropped 0 bases and J dropped 8; count of bases not matched to a gene: 6. CDR1 and CDR2 from the germline V gene are MGHRA and YSYEKL. CDR3 length equals 16 residues. This sample is part of a study of T-cell reconstitution after alpha-beta-depleted transplantation in children. Findings and caveats of the study: At one year after transplant, newly produced T cells mostly accounted for T-cell counts and diversity. Certain patients had high TCRbeta diversity at day 60, and it came from recipient T cells and thymic progenitors that survived. Roughly two months post-transplant, alpha-beta T cells reportedly originated from several hundred graft clones that had expanded.

This clonotype was obtained from a male patient between 10 and 17 years old who had a stem cell transplant for acute lymphoblastic leukemia, so the T cells may come from the graft donor. The specimen was PBMCs, mostly from graft donor cells, collected 360 days after TCRalphabeta/CD19-depleted stem cell transplant. V and J are TRBV4-1 and TRBJ2-2; 10 nucleotides match TRBD2. CDR3 loop: CASSQDGAGGVGELFF. In nucleotides, the CDR3 is TGCGCCAGCAGCCAAGACGGAGCGGGAGGGGTTGGGGAGCTGTTTTTT.